Below are 22 T cell receptor beta chains sequenced from a single sample in a study of T cell responses to AZD1222 COVID-19 vaccine. Data came from immunoSEQ multiplex PCR; TCRdb stores just in-frame clones and leaves some out. The profile shows approximately 300,000 clones, about 94% of them singletons. The material was peripheral blood, obtained 28 days after the second AZD1222 dose. These receptors were collected from an adult who received the AZD1222 COVID-19 vaccine.

For the CDR3, the DNA is TGTGCCAGCAGCTTAGAACCAGGGGGCAATCAGCCCCAGCATTTT. Its protein is CASSLEPGGNQPQHF. The chain employs TRBV11-2 and TRBJ1-5; the D gene is possibly TRBD1 (6 bases). This CDR3 has 15 amino acids. CDR1 is SGHAT and CDR2 is FQNNGV in the germline V gene. V lost 0 bases and J 2 bases, leaving 8 bases between the germline ends.

J is TRBJ2-3 and V is TRBV7-9; 12 bases map to TRBD2. This CDR3 is built from 15 residues. CDR1 is SEHNR and CDR2 is FQNEAQ in the germline V gene (reference sequence). J was trimmed by 3 bases and V by 3 bases; bases with no gene match: 1. The CDR3 here is CASSFGLAGTDTQYF. The CDR3, as DNA: TGTGCCAGCAGCTTCGGACTAGCGGGAACAGATACGCAGTATTTT.

This chain connects TRBV2 to TRBJ2-3; D not resolved. Germline lookup yields CDR1 SNHLY and CDR2 FYNNEI. This CDR3 has 11 amino acids. V lost 4 bases and J lost 5, with 4 bases in between. The DNA of the CDR3 is TGTGCCAGCAGTGGTAGAGATACGCAGTATTTT. This encodes CASSGRDTQYF. Full variable domain (remainder filled in from reference TRBV2 and TRBJ2-3): EPEVTQTPSHQVTQMGQEVILRCVPISNHLYFYWYRQILGQKVEFLVSFYNNEISEKSEIFDDQFSVERPDGSNFTLKIRSTKLEDSAMYFCASSGRDTQYFGPGTRLTVL.

The rearrangement joins TRBV18 to TRBJ2-2, with D hard to call. Trimming took off 1 base at V and 7 bases at J, with 4 bases between the two ends. Germline V CDR1 and CDR2: KGHSH, LQKENI. The CDR3 length is 12 residues. The CDR3 DNA sequence: TGTGCCAGCTCACCACGAGACGGGGAGCTGTTTTTT. Translating it yields CASSPRDGELFF.

This chain connects TRBV6-2 or TRBV6-3 to TRBJ2-7, with 9 bases aligning to TRBD1. The V gene's germline CDR1 is MNHEY and CDR2 SVGEGT. The CDR3 is made up of 17 amino acids. Unmatched junction bases numbered 16, after V lost 5 bases and J lost 5 bases. The CDR3 sequence: CASSPRPLDRGGNEQYF. The CDR3 DNA sequence: TGTGCCAGCAGTCCGAGGCCCCTCGACAGGGGGGGGAACGAGCAGTACTTC.

The V call is TRBV15, the J call TRBJ1-5; D is ambiguous. CDR1 is LNHNV and CDR2 is YYDKDF in the germline V gene (reference sequence). V shed 0 bases and J shed 2 bases, with 17 bases lying between them. This CDR3 contains 18 residues. This CDR3 reads CATSRDKSWARGNQPQHF. The DNA of the CDR3 is TGTGCCACCAGCAGAGATAAGTCCTGGGCCCGGGGCAATCAGCCCCAGCATTTT.

The chain has TRBV7-8 and TRBJ1-1; 9 positions agree with TRBD1. The germline V gene encodes CDR1 SGHVS and CDR2 FQNEAQ. The CDR3 extends over 14 amino acids. J lost 1 base, V lost 7 bases, and 4 bases had no gene match. The CDR3 nucleotides are TGTGCCAGCAAGGGGACAGGGACGAACACTGAAGCTTTCTTT. It codes for CASKGTGTNTEAFF.

A word on this clone: No DNA is shown, since the ends of the CDR3 on it are uncertain; the CDR3 is the one TCRdb lists. This chain links TRBV21-1 with TRBJ2-1; the DNA was not compared with TRBD1, the D call given in the table. TRBV21-1 is recorded as a pseudogene. Ends included, the CDR3 has 17 residues. Here the CDR3 reads CASSKAFGTGTLNEQFF.

V usage is TRBV7-9 and J usage is TRBJ1-1; D is possibly TRBD1 (5 bases). This CDR3 has 16 amino acids. V was shortened by 1 base and J by 1 base, with 13 bases between the two germline ends. From germline, CDR1 is SEHNR and CDR2 FQNEAQ (reference sequence). The CDR3 DNA reads as TGTGCCAGCAGCTTAGGTCGGCATGGGGGGAACACTGAAGCTTTCTTT. Translation gives CASSLGRHGGNTEAFF.

The CDR3 here is CASSITGVGEQYF. In DNA, the CDR3 is TGTGCCAGCAGTATTACAGGGGTGGGCGAGCAGTACTTC. The V gene is TRBV6-2 or TRBV6-3, the J gene TRBJ2-7, with TRBD1 identical over 7 bases. The CDR3 consists of 13 residues. Germline V gene sequence: CDR1 MNHEY, CDR2 SVGEGT. V lost 5 bases, J lost 6 bases, and 7 bases stayed unmatched.

The chain joins TRBV2 to TRBJ2-4, with 7 bases identical to TRBD1. With 6 bases clipped from V and 7 bases from J, the junction kept 3 bases outside the gene matches. The CDR3 is 12 residues long. Germline assignment: CDR1 SNHLY and CDR2 FYNNEI. The CDR3 coding sequence is TGTGCCAGCAGCCAACAGGGGAACATTCAGTACTTC. Encoded protein: CASSQQGNIQYF.

The rearrangement links TRBV28 to TRBJ1-1; D uncertain. CDR3 length: 13 amino acids. From germline, CDR1 is MDHEN and CDR2 SYDVKM. The V end was cut by 7 bases, the J end by 10 bases, with 19 bases between. CDR3 coding DNA: TGTGCCAGCAACAAAAAGGGCCGGCCAGGAGCTTTCTTT. Translating gives CASNKKGRPGAFF.

CDR3 loop: CASTRTGSYGYTF. CDR3 in DNA: TGTGCCAGCACCAGGACAGGGAGTTATGGCTACACCTTC. The chain employs TRBV6-5 and TRBJ1-2; 8 bases are shared with TRBD1. Losses at the gene ends were 7 bases for V and 5 bases for J; bases not matched to a gene: 6. The CDR3 covers 13 residues. Germline V gene data show CDR1 as MNHEY and CDR2 as SVGAGI.

V gene TRBV7-6 combines with J gene TRBJ1-2, with D perhaps TRBD1 (5 bases). There are 16 residues in the CDR3. Trimming left V 5 bases short and J 4 bases short, with 20 bases between. Germline CDR1 reads SGHVS; CDR2 reads FNYEAQ. The CDR3: CASSPAGAPRGYGYTF. The CDR3 DNA follows: TGTGCCAGCAGCCCTGCCGGGGCCCCAAGGGGCTATGGCTACACCTTC.

The genes are TRBV19 and TRBJ1-1, with TRBD1 as a possible D gene (6 bases). Germline CDR1 reads LNHDA; CDR2 reads SQIVND (reference sequence). The V end was cut by 3 bases, the J end by 4 bases, with 9 bases between. The CDR3 covers 13 residues. CDR3 bases: TGTGCCAGTAGTATGAGGGGGAGCACTGAAGCTTTCTTT. This codes for CASSMRGSTEAFF.

The rearrangement links TRBV19 to TRBJ2-7; 8 bases match TRBD1. Germline assignment: CDR1 LNHDA and CDR2 SQIVND (reference sequence). J was trimmed by 2 bases and V by 8 bases; bases with no gene match: 5. The CDR3 loop spans 13 amino acids. CDR3 residues: CASGPTGAYEQYF. Here the CDR3 DNA reads TGTGCCAGTGGACCGACAGGGGCCTACGAGCAGTACTTC.

This chain connects TRBV30 to TRBJ1-2, with no clear D. Germline V gives CDR1 GTSNPN, CDR2 SVGIG (reference sequence). V lost 5 bases to trimming and J lost 8 bases, with 15 bases between them. The CDR3 sequence is 12 residues long. The CDR3 protein is CAWGTRRWGYTF. In DNA, the CDR3 is TGTGCCTGGGGAACCCGCCGTTGGGGCTACACCTTC. The variable domain in full, completed from reference TRBV30 and TRBJ1-2, reads SQTIHQWPATLVQPVGSPLSLECTVEGTSNPNLYWYRQAAGRGLQLLFYSVGIGQISSEVPQNLSASRPQDRQFILSSKKLLLSDSGFYLCAWGTRRWGYTFGSGTRLTVV.

This chain's CDR3 is CAISPVGQGARQPQHF. For the CDR3, the DNA is TGTGCCATCAGCCCAGTCGGACAGGGGGCCCGTCAGCCCCAGCATTTT. The gene calls are TRBV10-3 and TRBJ1-5; TRBD1 matches 11 bases. The V gene's germline CDR1 is ENHRY and CDR2 SYGVKD. The CDR3 spans 16 residues. The V gene end was trimmed by 6 bases and the J gene end by 6 bases; junction bases not matched to a gene: 10.

This clone was seen once. The V gene is TRBV4-1, the J gene TRBJ1-1; D is ambiguous. The germline CDR1 and CDR2 sequences are MGHRA and YSYEKL. V lost 8 bases, J lost 5 bases, and 9 bases lay in between. The CDR3 has 11 residues. CDR3 coding DNA: TGCGCCAGCTCGCGGGAGACTGAAGCTTTCTTT. It specifies CASSRETEAFF.

The rearrangement links TRBV11-2 to TRBJ2-7, with 7 positions matching TRBD1. The length of the CDR3 is 14 residues. V dropped 5 bases and J dropped 3; count of bases not matched to a gene: 7. Per germline, CDR1 SGHAT and CDR2 FQNNGV. Here the CDR3 reads CASSTPRQGYEQYF. The CDR3 nucleotides are TGTGCCAGCAGCACCCCCCGACAGGGCTACGAGCAGTACTTC.

The V gene is TRBV29-1, the J gene TRBJ2-1; 9 bases are a match to TRBD1. The V gene end was trimmed by 6 bases and the J gene end by 7 bases; junction bases not matched to a gene: 10. In germline, CDR1 is SQVTM, CDR2 ANQGSEA. The CDR3 spans 14 residues. In nucleotides, the CDR3 is TGCAGCGTGGGTGGGGACAGGGCTTGGAATGAGCAGTTCTTC. Residues: CSVGGDRAWNEQFF.

For the CDR3, the DNA is TGCGCCAGCAGCCCAGGCGCGAGCTCTGGAAACACCATATATTTT. Residues: CASSPGASSGNTIYF. V and J are TRBV4-1 and TRBJ1-3; D uncertain. The CDR3 has 15 residues. Trimming cost V 4 bases and J 0 bases, with 10 bases left between them. The germline V gene has CDR1 MGHRA and CDR2 YSYEKL.